This entry is about one TCR beta chain. Clones were read by immunoSEQ multiplex PCR, and TCRdb kept only the in-frame ones, dropping some. The sample shows roughly 130,000 clones, about four fifths of them seen only once. Trimming shortened V by 2 bases and J by 0 bases, and 9 bases separated the two germline ends. Per the germline V gene, CDR1 is SGHDT and CDR2 is YYEEEE. There are 15 residues in the CDR3. Participant-given clinical history determined each cohort assignment. These data come from a study of blood T cell repertoires in COVID-19. This clonotype originated in a woman aged 45-65 years with acute COVID-19. The sequencing sample was made of PBMCs or T cells enriched from blood (not recorded which). The chain is built from TRBV5-6 and TRBJ1-3; possibly TRBD1 for D (5 bases). The CDR3 nucleotides read TGTGCCAGCAGCTTCGGGGGGAACTCTGGAAACACCATATATTTT. This encodes CASSFGGNSGNTIYF.